This T cell receptor (beta chain) came from a study of CD8 T cells in ankylosing spondylitis. Study conclusions and caveats: There was a TCR beta motif, made of eight highly homologous variants, that appeared characteristic of ankylosing spondylitis blood.

This clonotype was seen at least ten times. Its antigen is as yet unknown. Germline V gives CDR1 MDHEN, CDR2 SYDVKM. The CDR3 has 14 residues. The V and J ends lost 6 bases and 3 bases, in that order; junction bases with no gene match: 3. It was by quantitative 5'-RACE with molecular barcodes that TCR beta libraries were made. In TCRdb, the 5' RACE reads were re-called with MiXCR into one record per CDR3 protein. The sample has some 450,000 distinct CDR3 sequences; roughly a sixth are singletons. The source is a male donor with ankylosing spondylitis. The specimen was blood, either unsorted or a sorted T cell fraction (not recorded which). The chain combines TRBV28 with TRBJ2-7; 12 positions match TRBD2. The CDR3: CASRSTSGSYEQYF. DNA for the CDR3: TGTGCCAGCAGGTCGACTAGCGGGAGCTACGAGCAGTACTTC.